The 31 T cell receptor beta chains below come from one sample, sequenced in a study of blood T cells in healthy people across ages. A J-beta primer mix and a sample-barcoded 5' primer were used in a second PCR of about 7 to 11 cycles. TCRdb reanalysed the 5' RACE reads using MiXCR and keeps one entry per CDR3 protein. This table holds approximately 780,000 distinct CDR3 sequences, around a quarter found once. These same records also appear under a second study, on T cells of mothers and their children.

Input material: blood. All receptors come from a boy aged 5-17 years in good health.

This clonotype came up a few times. In nucleotides, the CDR3 is TGTGCCTGGAAGAAGGGACGGCTTGAAAAACTGTTTTTT. It translates to CAWKKGRLEKLFF. V usage is TRBV30 and J usage is TRBJ1-4; the D gene is possibly TRBD1 (5 bases). Deletions cut 4 bases from V and 7 bases from J, with 13 bases between. In germline, CDR1 is GTSNPN, CDR2 SVGIG (reference sequence). The CDR3 sequence is 13 residues long.

The chain couples TRBV9 to TRBJ2-7; D is undetermined. Trimming shortened V by 0 bases and J by 2 bases, and 15 bases separated the two germline ends. Germline V gene lookup returns CDR1 SGDLS and CDR2 YYNGEE. This CDR3 has 16 amino acids. CDR3 DNA sequence: TGTGCCAGCAGCGTAGGCGGTTACGACTCCCCCTACGAGCAGTACTTC. It codes for CASSVGGYDSPYEQYF.

The sample holds a few counts of this clonotype. This chain joins TRBV9 and TRBJ1-3; D is undetermined. Germline assignment: CDR1 SGDLS and CDR2 YYNGEE. The CDR3 runs 12 residues. V lost 0 bases and J lost 10, with 8 bases in between. The CDR3 here is CASSVVPGTIYF. The CDR3 DNA is TGTGCCAGCAGCGTAGTTCCCGGGACCATATATTTT.

In its sample, this clonotype was seen a few times. Because the CDR3's place on the DNA is in doubt, the DNA is left out and the CDR3 is given as listed by TCRdb. The chain recombines TRBV7-5 with TRBJ2-5; the DNA was not compared with TRBD1, the D call given in the table. TRBV7-5 is a pseudogene locus. The CDR3 sequence runs 18 residues, both termini included. Here the CDR3 reads CISVSEVGVTGEEETQYF.

This clonotype was recorded at least ten times. The CDR3 region is CASSQDPARVNEKLFF. CDR3 coding DNA: TGTGCCAGCAGCCAAGATCCCGCTAGGGTAAATGAAAAACTGTTTTTT. The chain recombines TRBV4-2 with TRBJ1-4; D gene unclear. Germline V gene lookup returns CDR1 LGHNA and CDR2 YNFKEQ. CDR3 size: 16 residues. V gave up 0 bases and J gave up 5 bases, with 13 bases separating them.

The rearrangement uses TRBV4-2 and TRBJ2-5; 7 positions agree with TRBD2. CDR1 LGHNA and CDR2 YNFKEQ come from the germline V gene. V lost 5 bases, J lost 1 base, and 7 bases stayed unmatched. The CDR3 spans 15 residues. CDR3 protein: CASSETSGVQETQYF. The CDR3, as DNA: TGTGCCAGCAGCGAGACGAGCGGGGTCCAAGAGACCCAGTACTTC.

Only a few counts were recorded for this clonotype. The chain couples TRBV3-1 to TRBJ2-5; tentatively, D is TRBD1 (5 bases). The DNA end is a closer match to TRBJ2-7, so the J assignment may be wrong. CDR3 length: 15 amino acids. CDR1 is LGHDT, CDR2 YNNKEL, per germline (reference sequence). This CDR3 is CASSQEGEFADEQYF. In nucleotides, the CDR3 is TGTGCCAGCAGCCAAGAAGGGGAATTTGCGGACGAGCAGTACTTC.

The CDR3 region has the DNA TGCAGTGCTTCGGGGACTAGCGGGGTAGTCACAGATACGCAGTATTTT. It codes for CSASGTSGVVTDTQYF. This rearrangement joins TRBV20-1 to TRBJ2-3, with 13 bases fitting TRBD2. The CDR3 sequence is 16 residues long. Germline-derived CDR1 and CDR2 are DFQATT and SNEGSKA (reference sequence). Unmatched junction bases numbered 7, after V lost 5 bases and J lost 2 bases.

The chain couples TRBV28 to TRBJ2-3, with D tentatively TRBD1 or TRBD2 (5 bases each). Trimming removed 6 bases at V and 2 bases at J, with 15 bases between. This CDR3 has 15 amino acids. Germline values: CDR1 MDHEN, CDR2 SYDVKM. The CDR3 sequence: CASRSRGDPTDTQYF. CDR3 coding DNA: TGTGCCAGCAGATCGAGGGGAGATCCCACAGATACGCAGTATTTT.

The genes are TRBV7-8 and TRBJ1-1; D remains unclear. The V gene lost 1 base and the J gene lost 0 bases, with 9 bases spanning the gap. This CDR3 comprises 15 residues. CDR1 is SGHVS and CDR2 is FQNEAQ in the germline V gene. CDR3 DNA sequence: TGTGCCAGCAGCTTAGAGGCGGACCTGAACACTGAAGCTTTCTTT. It translates to CASSLEADLNTEAFF.

In its sample, this clonotype was seen a few times. The CDR3 sequence is CASSNAVSSYEQYF. Written as DNA, the CDR3 is TGTGCCAGCAGTAATGCAGTGAGCTCCTACGAGCAGTACTTC. V and J are TRBV12-3 or TRBV12-4 and TRBJ2-5; no definite D call. The tail of the sequence fits TRBJ2-7 better, so the J call may be wrong. CDR3 size: 14 residues.

This clonotype was recorded only once. The V and J genes are TRBV27 and TRBJ1-1; a weak D match, TRBD1 (5 bases). The CDR3 runs to 15 residues. V lost 5 bases to trimming and J lost 0 bases, with 13 bases between them. Germline loops: CDR1 MNHEY, CDR2 SMNVEV (reference sequence). CDR3 amino acids: CASSPGHRMNTEAFF. CDR3 nucleotide sequence: TGTGCCAGCAGTCCCGGACACCGAATGAACACTGAAGCTTTCTTT.

This sequence joins TRBV7-9 and TRBJ2-5, with a weak D call TRBD1 (6 bases). Per germline, CDR1 SEHNR and CDR2 FQNEAQ (reference sequence). Trimming took off 4 bases at V and 1 base at J, with 13 bases between the two ends. The CDR3 covers 15 residues. In nucleotides, the CDR3 is TGTGCCAGCAGCTCCGGCGGACAGAGCCAAGAGACCCAGTACTTC. Translation gives CASSSGGQSQETQYF.

This clonotype was seen only a few times. The chain uses TRBV20-1 and TRBJ2-1; D is unresolved. The J call may be faulty, since TRBJ2-7 better matches the DNA end. This CDR3 comprises 15 residues. CDR1 and CDR2 from the germline V gene are DFQATT and SNEGSKA (reference sequence). In nucleotides, the CDR3 is TGCAGTGCTAGAGTTGAGACCGCCGCCCCCTACGAGCAGTACTTC. It specifies CSARVETAAPYEQYF.

The rearrangement uses TRBV20-1 and TRBJ2-3; 10 nucleotides line up with TRBD2. The germline V gene encodes CDR1 DFQATT and CDR2 SNEGSKA (reference sequence). CDR3 length: 13 residues. V lost 7 bases and J lost 3; bases outside the gene matches: 4. This chain's CDR3 is CSVKRGGTDTQYF. CDR3 bases: TGCAGTGTAAAGCGGGGGGGAACAGATACGCAGTATTTT.

This chain joins TRBV12-3 or TRBV12-4 and TRBJ1-2, with no clear D. V lost 7 bases to trimming and J lost 4 bases, with 16 bases between them. The CDR3 is made up of 14 amino acids. This CDR3 is CASIPTLSGYGYTF. CDR3 in DNA: TGTGCCAGCATCCCGACCTTAAGTGGCTATGGCTACACCTTC.

V and J are TRBV28 and TRBJ2-5, with 7 nucleotides matching TRBD2. The CDR3 is 16 residues long. CDR1 is MDHEN and CDR2 is SYDVKM in the germline V gene. Trimming took 5 bases from V and 1 from J; bases not matched to a gene: 10. The CDR3 bases are TGTGCCAGCAGTCCTGCGGGGGACTACCTCCAAGAGACCCAGTACTTC. The encoded protein is CASSPAGDYLQETQYF.

V gene TRBV20-1 combines with J gene TRBJ2-7, with 9 bases matching TRBD1. V lost 5 bases and J lost 4; bases outside the gene matches: 3. The CDR3 contains 12 residues. Germline-derived CDR1 and CDR2 are DFQATT and SNEGSKA (reference sequence). CDR3 protein: CSAEGQGYEQYF. CDR3 sequence (DNA): TGCAGTGCTGAGGGACAGGGTTACGAGCAGTACTTC.

This clonotype was recorded many times. The V call is TRBV3-1, the J call TRBJ2-1; TRBD2 aligns across 13 bases. Unmatched junction bases numbered 9, after V lost 5 bases and J lost 8 bases. The CDR3 totals 16 residues. CDR1 is LGHDT and CDR2 is YNNKEL in the germline V gene (reference sequence). The CDR3 protein is CASSLLAGGSGDEQFF. The DNA of the CDR3 is TGTGCCAGCAGCTTACTAGCGGGGGGGTCAGGCGATGAGCAGTTCTTC.

The chain employs TRBV30 and TRBJ1-3; maybe TRBD1 (5 bases). The germline CDR1 and CDR2 sequences are GTSNPN and SVGIG (reference sequence). V was pared by 7 bases and J by 7 bases, with 17 bases between. The CDR3 is 13 residues long. As DNA, the CDR3 is TGTGCCTCACCAGGGATTGGGTCCAACACCATATATTTT. Translated: CASPGIGSNTIYF.

The genes are TRBV5-8 and TRBJ2-7; 9 bases are a match to TRBD1. The CDR3 sequence is 17 residues long. V trimming: 0 bases; J trimming: 0 bases; junction bases outside the gene matches: 7. Germline loops: CDR1 SGHTS, CDR2 YDEGEE. Here the CDR3 reads CASSLGYGTGSSYEQYF. CDR3 DNA sequence: TGTGCCAGCAGCTTGGGATACGGGACAGGGAGCTCCTACGAGCAGTACTTC.

The chain has TRBV5-1 and TRBJ2-7; TRBD2 matches at 16 bases. The CDR3 contains 18 residues. The V gene's germline CDR1 is SGHRS and CDR2 YFSETQ. Trimming removed 1 base from V and 2 bases from J; junction bases left unmatched: 6. The CDR3 loop reads CASSLRGLAGGTTYEQYF. The CDR3 DNA reads as TGCGCCAGCAGCTTGAGGGGACTAGCGGGGGGGACCACCTACGAGCAGTACTTC.

The V and J genes are TRBV6-6 and TRBJ1-1, with unresolved D. CDR1 is MNHNY and CDR2 is SVGAGI in the germline V gene (reference sequence). The CDR3 is made up of 14 amino acids. V was cut by 6 bases and J by 0 bases, with 11 bases left in between. This CDR3 reads CASRGIGMNTEAFF. DNA for the CDR3: TGTGCCAGCAGAGGGATTGGAATGAACACTGAAGCTTTCTTT.

The genes are TRBV14 and TRBJ2-4, with D perhaps matching TRBD1 (6 bases). The CDR3 contains 15 residues. The ends were cut back, 5 bases at V and 3 bases at J, with 14 bases in the middle. CDR1 is SGHDN, CDR2 FVKESK, per germline. CDR3 residues: CASSALTGLKNIQYF. CDR3 bases: TGTGCCAGCAGCGCCTTAACAGGGCTCAAAAACATTCAGTACTTC.

As regards this clonotype: The junction and the germline gene differ at one end; a read error may be behind it. This rearrangement joins TRBV5-1 to TRBJ2-5; D is unresolved. The CDR3 has 14 amino acids. Germline V CDR1 and CDR2: SGHRS, YFSETQ. In nucleotides, the CDR3 is TGCGCCAGCAGCAAGGTGCTACCCTCGGAGACCCTGTACTTC. It yields the protein CASSKVLPSETLYF.

The chain has TRBV11-2 and TRBJ2-5, with TRBD2 matching over 8 bases. This CDR3 is built from 15 residues. V shed 5 bases and J 5 bases; nucleotides not matched to a gene: 10. Per the germline V gene, CDR1 is SGHAT and CDR2 is FQNNGV. DNA for the CDR3: TGTGCCAGCAGCGGTAGCGGGGTGGTTATGGAGACCCAGTACTTC. Translated, it gives CASSGSGVVMETQYF.

CDR3 nucleotides: TGCGCCAGCAGCTGGATCCCCGAGGGCACTGAAGCTTTCTTT. The encoded protein is CASSWIPEGTEAFF. V and J are TRBV5-1 and TRBJ1-1; no reliable D call. This CDR3 is built from 14 residues. Trimming took 3 bases from V and 4 from J, leaving 13 bases between them. CDR1 is SGHRS and CDR2 is YFSETQ in the germline V gene. The full variable domain, with the rest looked up from reference TRBV5-1 and TRBJ1-1, is KAGVTQTPRYLIKTRGQQVTLSCSPISGHRSVSWYQQTPGQGLQFLFEYFSETQRNKGNFPGRFSGRQFSNSRSEMNVSTLELGDSALYLCASSWIPEGTEAFFGQGTRLTVV.

This chain connects TRBV9 to TRBJ2-4; D is unclear. V was clipped by 0 bases and J by 7 bases, with 11 bases between them. The CDR3 has 14 amino acids. From germline, CDR1 is SGDLS and CDR2 YYNGEE. The CDR3 DNA reads as TGTGCCAGCAGCGTAGCGGCAGGATGGAACATTCAGTACTTC. Protein product: CASSVAAGWNIQYF.

V and J are TRBV20-1 and TRBJ2-5; 11 bases line up with TRBD2. CDR1 and CDR2 (germline): DFQATT, SNEGSKA (reference sequence). V lost 5 bases and J lost 4; bases outside the gene matches: 9. The CDR3 totals 15 residues. The CDR3 is CSAPIAGGPGETQYF. CDR3 in DNA: TGCAGTGCTCCCATAGCGGGGGGGCCGGGAGAGACCCAGTACTTC.

This clonotype was picked up a small number of times. The rearrangement uses TRBV14 and TRBJ2-3; maybe TRBD1 (6 bases). This CDR3 spans 13 amino acids. The V end lost 6 bases, the J end lost 2 bases, and 9 bases lay between the germline ends. The germline CDR1 and CDR2 sequences are SGHDN and FVKESK. The CDR3, as DNA: TGTGCCAGCAGACCAGGGGTCACAGATACGCAGTATTTT. It codes for CASRPGVTDTQYF.

V usage is TRBV7-2 and J usage is TRBJ2-7, with TRBD2 matching 7 bases. Germline lookup yields CDR1 SGHTA and CDR2 FQGNSA. Trimming at V came to 4 bases and at J to 5 bases, leaving 2 bases not matched to a gene. The length of the CDR3 is 12 residues. Here the CDR3 DNA reads TGTGCCAGCAGCTCCCGGGAGGACGAGCAGTACTTC. It translates to CASSSREDEQYF.